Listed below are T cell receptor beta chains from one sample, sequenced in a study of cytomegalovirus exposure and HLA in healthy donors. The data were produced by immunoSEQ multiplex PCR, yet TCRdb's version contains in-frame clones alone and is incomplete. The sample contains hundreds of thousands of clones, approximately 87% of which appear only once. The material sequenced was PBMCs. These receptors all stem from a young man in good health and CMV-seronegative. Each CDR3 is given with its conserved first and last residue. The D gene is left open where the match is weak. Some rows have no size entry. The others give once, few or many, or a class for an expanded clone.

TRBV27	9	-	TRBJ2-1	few	CASSPQGFF	TGTGCCAGCAGTCCCCAGGGGTTCTTC
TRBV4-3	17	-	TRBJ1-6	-	CASSHRDFRDYNSPLHF	TGCGCCAGCAGCCATCGGGATTTTCGGGACTATAATTCACCCCTCCACTTT
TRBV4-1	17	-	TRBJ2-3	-	CASSQKGVGGLTDTQYF	TGCGCCAGCAGCCAAAAAGGGGTTGGGGGGTTGACAGATACGCAGTATTTT
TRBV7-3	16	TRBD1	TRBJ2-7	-	CASSLGPGTGKREQYF	TGTGCCAGCAGCTTAGGCCCCGGGACAGGAAAACGCGAGCAGTACTTC
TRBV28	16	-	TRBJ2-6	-	CASSFRVLSGANVLTF	TGTGCCAGCAGTTTTAGAGTCCTCTCTGGGGCCAACGTCCTGACTTTC
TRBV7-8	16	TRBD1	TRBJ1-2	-	CASSLDGTGGYYGYTF	TGTGCCAGCAGCTTAGACGGGACAGGCGGTTATTATGGCTACACCTTC
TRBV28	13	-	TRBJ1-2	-	CASSLGGIEGYTF	TGTGCCAGCAGTTTGGGGGGAATTGAGGGCTACACCTTC
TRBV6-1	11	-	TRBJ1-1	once	CASSAEGRAFF	TGTGCCAGCAGTGCGGAGGGAAGAGCTTTCTTT
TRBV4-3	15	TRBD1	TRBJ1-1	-	CASRDWTGGDTEAFF	TGCGCCAGCAGGGATTGGACAGGGGGCGATACTGAAGCTTTCTTT
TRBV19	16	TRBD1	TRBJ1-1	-	CASRKGQGLMNTEAFF	TGTGCCAGTAGAAAGGGACAGGGGCTCATGAACACTGAAGCTTTCTTT
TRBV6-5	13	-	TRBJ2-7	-	CASSYLSSYEQYF	TGTGCCAGCAGTTACCTCTCCTCCTACGAGCAGTACTTC
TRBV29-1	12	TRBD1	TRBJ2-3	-	CSGDRDADTQYF	TGCAGCGGCGACAGGGACGCAGATACGCAGTATTTT
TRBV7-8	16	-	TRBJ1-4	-	CASSSGGGLTNEKLFF	TGTGCCAGCAGCTCGGGCGGGGGATTAACTAATGAAAAACTGTTTTTT